Each of the 8 T cell receptor beta chains below was sequenced from the same sample in a study of blood T cells in healthy people across ages. Together with a sample-barcoded 5' primer, a J-beta primer mix was included in a second PCR lasting 7 to 11 cycles. MiXCR, applied by TCRdb to the 5' RACE reads, yields one record per CDR3 protein. The sample consists of roughly 790,000 distinct CDR3 sequences, roughly 44% of them appearing once. Sequencing was carried out using blood. The source of these receptors is a woman in her fifties or sixties in good health.

This clonotype came up a few times. The chain employs TRBV12-3 or TRBV12-4 and TRBJ1-5; D is ambiguous. The V and J ends lost 2 bases and 6 bases respectively, with 8 bases between them. CDR3 length: 13 amino acids. This CDR3 reads CASSLTEAQPQHF. The CDR3 region has the DNA TGTGCCAGCAGTTTAACAGAGGCTCAGCCCCAGCATTTT.

This rearrangement joins TRBV28 to TRBJ2-6; perhaps TRBD2 as D (6 bases). This CDR3 contains 15 residues. V lost 6 bases, J lost 4 bases, and 13 bases lay in between. The germline CDR1 and CDR2 sequences are MDHEN and SYDVKM. This CDR3 reads CASSLGTYGANVLTF. Written as DNA, the CDR3 is TGTGCCAGCAGCCTCGGGACTTACGGGGCCAACGTCCTGACTTTC.

The chain couples TRBV15 to TRBJ2-3; tentative D call: TRBD1 (6 bases). This CDR3 contains 16 residues. Per germline, CDR1 LNHNV and CDR2 YYDKDF (reference sequence). Trimming removed 0 bases at V and 5 bases at J, with 15 bases between. The CDR3 reads CATSRDRYRAEDTQYF. In DNA, the CDR3 is TGTGCCACCAGCAGAGATCGCTACAGGGCTGAAGATACGCAGTATTTT.

This clonotype was recorded a few times. The gene calls are TRBV28 and TRBJ2-5, with D perhaps TRBD1 (5 bases). V lost 7 bases to trimming and J lost 5 bases, with 20 bases between them. The CDR3 sequence is 15 residues long. The germline CDR1 and CDR2 sequences are MDHEN and SYDVKM. The CDR3 reads CASTQSGFSGETQYF. The CDR3 region has the DNA TGTGCCAGCACCCAATCCGGTTTCTCAGGGGAGACCCAGTACTTC.

This clonotype was picked up a small number of times. J is TRBJ2-1 and V is TRBV15, with 10 bases identical to TRBD2. The CDR3 extends over 13 amino acids. The ends lost 8 bases at V and 5 bases at J; junction bases unmatched: 3. Germline CDR1 LNHNV, CDR2 YYDKDF (reference sequence). The CDR3 here is CATHSGGNNEQFF. The CDR3 DNA reads as TGTGCCACCCATAGCGGGGGGAACAATGAGCAGTTCTTC.

The chain carries TRBV6-2 or TRBV6-3 and TRBJ2-1, with TRBD2 matching over 8 bases. Germline CDR1 MNHEY, CDR2 SVGEGT. Unmatched junction bases numbered 13, after V lost 5 bases and J lost 10 bases. This CDR3 has 15 amino acids. The CDR3 here is CASSGVAGRGGEQFF. Written as DNA, the CDR3 is TGTGCCAGCAGTGGGGTAGCGGGAAGAGGGGGGGAGCAGTTCTTC.

This clonotype was counted between two and nine times. CDR3 DNA sequence: TGCGCCAGCAGCGTGGGACAGGGGGAAACCAAAAACATTCAGTACTTC. This gives the protein CASSVGQGETKNIQYF. The chain couples TRBV5-1 to TRBJ2-4; 11 positions agree with TRBD1. This CDR3 contains 16 residues. Germline-derived CDR1 and CDR2 are SGHRS and YFSETQ. V gave up 4 bases and J gave up 2 bases; unmatched junction bases: 5.

Only a few counts were recorded for this clonotype. V usage is TRBV9 and J usage is TRBJ2-3; TRBD2 matches at 8 bases. This CDR3 spans 18 amino acids. Germline V gives CDR1 SGDLS, CDR2 YYNGEE. The J segment lost 1 base and the V segment lost 0 bases, leaving 10 bases of the junction unmatched. The CDR3 sequence is CASSVVTLAGGGTDTQYF. The CDR3 DNA is TGTGCCAGCAGCGTAGTTACGCTAGCGGGCGGCGGCACAGATACGCAGTATTTT.